A selection of T cell receptor beta chains follows, all from one sample in a study of T cell repertoires in cytomegalovirus infection. Antigen specificity for these receptors is unknown. TCRdb ran MiXCR on the reads and lists one entry per CDR3 protein. The sample contains 75,000 to 100,000 distinct CDR3 sequences, around 28% of which appear only once. The sample was CD8+ T cells from cultured PBMCs, taken from culture after CMV antigen stimulation. These receptors came from a human donor in good health (CMV status not recorded). Some clones in this sample may be carry-over from other donors' samples. Both conserved end residues are part of each CDR3. A D gene is named only where the DNA matches it firmly. Size is omitted from some rows. Given values are once, few, many or a class for expanded clones.

>TRBD1|TRBJ1-1|TRBV11-2|few
CASIGDRGDTEAFF
TGTGCCAGCATCGGGGACAGGGGAGACACTGAAGCTTTCTTT
>-|TRBJ1-6|TRBV27|-
CASSLDGLPYNSPLHF
TGTGCCAGCAGTCTAGACGGGCTACCCTATAATTCACCCCTCCACTTT
>TRBD2|TRBJ2-2|TRBV4-1|-
CASSQGRTSGDPGELFF
TGCGCCAGCAGCCAAGGAAGGACTAGCGGGGACCCCGGGGAGCTGTTTTTT
>TRBD2|TRBJ2-7|TRBV2|-
CASTKGLAGAPYEQYF
TGTGCCAGCACCAAAGGACTAGCGGGGGCCCCCTACGAGCAGTACTTC
>TRBD2|TRBJ2-7|TRBV29-1|-
CSVLGGEGYEQYF
TGCAGCGTTCTTGGCGGGGAGGGCTACGAGCAGTACTTC
>-|TRBJ2-1|TRBV20-1|many
CSASSYEAGWYNEQFF
TGCAGTGCTAGTTCCTATGAGGCGGGGTGGTACAATGAGCAGTTCTTC
>TRBD1|TRBJ1-1|TRBV2|-
CASQGQGVTEAFF
TGTGCCAGCCAAGGACAGGGGGTAACTGAAGCTTTCTTT
>-|TRBJ1-2|TRBV5-4|few
CASRLKDRFSGYTF
TGTGCCAGCAGACTCAAAGACAGGTTCTCCGGCTACACCTTC
>TRBD1|TRBJ1-1|TRBV4-1|-
CASSQDLRGPEAFF
TGCGCCAGCAGCCAAGATCTAAGGGGGCCTGAAGCTTTCTTT
>TRBD1|TRBJ2-7|TRBV20-1|few
CSARSRQGAYEQYF
TGCAGTGCTAGGTCCAGACAGGGGGCCTACGAGCAGTACTTC
>-|TRBJ1-2|TRBV20-1|few
CSANLGAVNYGYTF
TGCAGTGCTAACCTGGGGGCCGTGAACTATGGCTACACCTTC
>-|TRBJ1-1|TRBV12-3/TRBV12-4|-
CASSTDRFYTEAFF
TGTGCCAGCAGTACCGACAGGTTCTATACTGAAGCTTTCTTT
>-|TRBJ2-1|TRBV5-1|-
CASSLVGLAGLNNEQFF
TGCGCCAGCAGCTTGGTTGGTCTGGCGGGGCTAAACAATGAGCAGTTCTTC
>-|TRBJ1-1|TRBV2|few
CASPNGGRNTEAFF
TGTGCCAGCCCGAACGGGGGCAGGAACACTGAAGCTTTCTTT
>-|TRBJ2-1|TRBV9|-
CASSSRLAYEQFF
TGTGCCAGCAGCTCCAGGTTAGCATATGAGCAGTTCTTC
>-|TRBJ2-7|TRBV6-1|many
CASSPQTGYYEQYF
TGTGCCAGCAGTCCACAGACAGGTTACTACGAGCAGTACTTC
>-|TRBJ1-1|TRBV5-5|many
CASSFVVNTEAFF
TGTGCCAGCAGCTTCGTAGTGAACACTGAAGCTTTCTTT
>-|TRBJ2-1|TRBV6-2/TRBV6-3|few
CASSYGARSEQFF
TGTGCCAGCAGTTACGGGGCGAGAAGTGAGCAGTTCTTC
>TRBD1|TRBJ1-3|TRBV2|-
CASTGTGSSHSGNTIYF
TGTGCCAGCACCGGGACAGGTTCATCCCACTCTGGAAACACCATATATTTT
>TRBD2|TRBJ2-5|TRBV7-6|medium-sized
CASSPIGLASGQETQYF
TGTGCCAGCAGCCCGATCGGCCTGGCTAGCGGCCAAGAGACCCAGTACTTC
>TRBD1|TRBJ1-2|TRBV20-1|once
CSARDREGQNYGYTF
TGCAGTGCTAGAGATCGTGAGGGACAGAACTATGGCTACACCTTC
>-|TRBJ2-2|TRBV12-3/TRBV12-4|many
CASTTPLDINTGELFF
TGTGCCAGCACCACTCCTTTGGACATTAACACCGGGGAGCTGTTTTTT
>-|TRBJ2-3|TRBV12-3/TRBV12-4|-
CASSLGGGRLLPDTQYF
TGTGCCAGCAGTTTAGGGGGGGGGCGGCTTCTACCAGATACGCAGTATTTT
>TRBD1|TRBJ2-3|TRBV5-1|few
CASSWGTGYTDTQYF
TGCGCCAGCAGCTGGGGGACAGGGTACACAGATACGCAGTATTTT